This TCR beta chain appears in the sequencing data of a study of chemoradiotherapy in HPV16-positive cancers. Looked up from germline, CDR1 is MDHEN and CDR2 is SYDVKM. The CDR3 spans 14 residues. Trimming took 3 bases from V and 3 from J, leaving 8 bases between them. Profiling relied on immunoSEQ multiplex PCR, and the TCRdb table lists in-frame clones only, not all of them. The repertoire includes about 4,000 clones, roughly 80% of them detected once, and about 15% sits in the top ten. Study results and caveats: Candidate HPV-specific clones and E7-related TCR motifs grew in tumor during treatment.

Comment on this clone: Antigen: not known.

This specimen was collected from a patient who underwent chemoradiotherapy. The TCR originated in a human donor with HPV-associated anogenital cancer. The V gene is TRBV28, the J gene TRBJ1-4, with D uncertain. DNA for the CDR3: TGTGCCAGCAGTTTGCAGGTCGCTAATGAAAAACTGTTTTTT. Protein product: CASSLQVANEKLFF.